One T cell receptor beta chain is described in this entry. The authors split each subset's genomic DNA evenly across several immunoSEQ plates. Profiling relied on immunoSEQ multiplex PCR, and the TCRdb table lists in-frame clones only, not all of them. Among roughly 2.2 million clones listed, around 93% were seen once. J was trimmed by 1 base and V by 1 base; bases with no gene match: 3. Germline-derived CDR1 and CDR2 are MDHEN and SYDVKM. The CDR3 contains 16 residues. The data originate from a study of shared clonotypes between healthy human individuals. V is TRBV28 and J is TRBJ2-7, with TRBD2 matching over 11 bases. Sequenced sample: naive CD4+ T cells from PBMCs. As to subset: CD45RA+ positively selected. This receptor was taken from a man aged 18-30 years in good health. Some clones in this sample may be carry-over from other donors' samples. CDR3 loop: CASSLSLAGGSYEQYF. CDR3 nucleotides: TGTGCCAGCAGTTTATCCCTAGCGGGAGGTTCCTACGAGCAGTACTTC.